This T cell receptor beta chain originates from a study of blood T cell repertoires in COVID-19. The overall study: The United States, Italy and Spain were the sources of the acute and convalescent COVID-19 samples. PBMCs, B-cell-depleted T cells, or T cells were the source of the cDNA or gDNA that made up the material.

Authors' methods: Amplified reference gene primers provided the basis for estimating nucleated cell counts. The assay was immunoSEQ multiplex PCR, and TCRdb's table has in-frame clones only and misses some. That table furnishes V, J and clone size, whereas the DNA furnished D and trimming. The top ten clones hold roughly 12% of a sample with approximately 200,000 clones, about 81% of them seen once. This CDR3 is built from 14 residues. V lost 5 bases, J lost 0 bases, and 7 bases lay in between. CDR1 and CDR2 (germline): SGHTA, FQGNSA. The source of this sequence is a woman older than 75 with COVID-19, enrolled during active disease. The sequenced sample consisted of peripheral blood. This sequence joins TRBV7-2 and TRBJ2-2; D gene uncertain. The CDR3 loop reads CASSQQANTGELFF. CDR3 nucleotide sequence: TGTGCCAGCAGCCAACAAGCGAACACCGGGGAGCTGTTTTTT.